This T cell receptor (beta chain) was sequenced during a study of neurological immune-mediated disorders. Regarding the study as a whole: Private repertoires in all groups were suggested by the absence of shared CDR3 amino acid sequences among expanded clones across subjects. HTLV-1-associated myelopathy showed the most TCR clonal expansion; multiple sclerosis the least, below healthy controls.

This clonotype was seen repeatedly, ten times or more. Antigen specificity is unknown. The authors made cDNA by 5'RACE with 10-nucleotide random UMIs. TCRdb redid the calling of the 5' RACE reads with MiXCR, one entry per CDR3 protein. The table lists roughly 30,000 distinct CDR3 sequences, about 4.5% of them singletons. Unsorted libraries were generated from 2 million PBMCs. These cells had been stored in RNAlater at -80 C. This CDR3 contains 13 residues. V was cut by 6 bases and J by 2 bases, with 13 bases left in between. Germline V gives CDR1 DFQATT, CDR2 SNEGSKA (reference sequence). The chain links TRBV20-1 to TRBJ1-1, with a weak D call TRBD1 (6 bases). The material sequenced was PBMCs. The receptor's source is a man in his late teens or twenties in good health. CDR3 DNA sequence: TGCAGTGCCGAAGGGGGTCTAAACACTGAAGCTTTCTTT. This codes for CSAEGGLNTEAFF.